These 25 T cell receptor beta chains were all obtained from the same sample, sequenced in a study of post-analysis software for immune sequencing data. Unique molecular identifiers were present in the TCR beta cDNA libraries. Each CDR3 protein gets one entry after TCRdb re-called the PCR reads with MiXCR. This repertoire shows approximately 730,000 distinct CDR3 sequences, about 27% found once; its top ten account for 0.55% to 0.65%. Study-wide findings and caveats: Roughly 5 TRBV segments, TRBV5-6, TRBV5-1 and TRBV20-1 among them, were found more frequent in patients than controls.

The antigens of these receptors remain unknown. The sequenced sample was blood. The receptors shown here come from a girl under 18 with multiple sclerosis.

This chain connects TRBV10-3 to TRBJ2-1; maybe TRBD2 (6 bases). The CDR3 has 15 residues. Germline V CDR1 and CDR2: ENHRY, SYGVKD. Trimming stripped 3 bases from V and 5 bases from J, with 14 bases between. The CDR3 spells CAISDVLGGDNEQFF. CDR3 nucleotide sequence: TGTGCCATCAGTGATGTTTTGGGGGGAGACAATGAGCAGTTCTTC.

This clonotype was seen at least ten times. This rearrangement joins TRBV6-2 or TRBV6-3 to TRBJ2-7; D is uncertain. V lost 4 bases to trimming and J lost 4 bases, with 8 bases between them. In germline, CDR1 is MNHEY, CDR2 SVGEGT. This CDR3 region has 12 residues. The CDR3 region is CASSSQVYEQYF. CDR3 in DNA: TGTGCCAGCAGTTCCCAAGTATACGAGCAGTACTTC.

The chain is built from TRBV2 and TRBJ2-6; 10 bases fit TRBD1. CDR3 length: 14 residues. V gave up 9 bases and J gave up 1 base; unmatched junction bases: 0. In germline, CDR1 is SNHLY, CDR2 FYNNEI. CDR3 region: CARGQGSGANVLTF. As DNA, the CDR3 is TGTGCCAGGGGACAGGGGTCTGGGGCCAACGTCCTGACTTTC.

This clonotype was seen a handful of times. The chain links TRBV4-1 to TRBJ1-1; D is uncertain. Trimming removed 0 bases from V and 5 bases from J, with 13 bases in between. Germline loops: CDR1 MGHRA, CDR2 YSYEKL. The CDR3 loop spans 15 amino acids. CDR3 DNA sequence: TGCGCCAGCAGCCAAGATCGGGGTGTTGAAACTGAAGCTTTCTTT. Amino acids: CASSQDRGVETEAFF.

The V call is TRBV20-1, the J call TRBJ1-1; D ambiguous. The V gene lost 3 bases and the J gene lost 7 bases, with 12 bases spanning the gap. Germline assignment: CDR1 DFQATT and CDR2 SNEGSKA (reference sequence). The CDR3 spans 12 residues. This chain's CDR3 is CSARVIGYEAFF. DNA of the CDR3: TGCAGTGCTAGGGTAATAGGATATGAAGCTTTCTTT.

The chain has TRBV5-1 and TRBJ1-1, with 7 positions matching TRBD1. Looked up from germline, CDR1 is SGHRS and CDR2 is YFSETQ. CDR3 length: 15 amino acids. V was pared by 1 base and J by 2 bases, with 5 bases of the junction left unmatched. CDR3 nucleotides: TGCGCCAGCAGCTTGAGACAGGGAATTAACACTGAAGCTTTCTTT. It is translated as CASSLRQGINTEAFF.

The J gene is TRBJ2-5, the V gene TRBV28; 7 bases line up with TRBD1. From germline, CDR1 is MDHEN and CDR2 SYDVKM. CDR3 length equals 13 residues. Losses at the gene ends were 6 bases for V and 8 bases for J; bases not matched to a gene: 9. The CDR3 region is CASRMTGTDTQYF. In DNA, the CDR3 is TGTGCCAGCAGAATGACAGGGACCGATACCCAGTACTTC.

This clonotype has a handful of counts. The chain combines TRBV3-1 with TRBJ2-1; TRBD2 aligns across 9 bases. The CDR3 loop spans 17 amino acids. Per germline, CDR1 LGHDT and CDR2 YNNKEL (reference sequence). The V segment lost 5 bases and the J segment 4 bases; nucleotides outside the gene matches: 12. CDR3 coding DNA: TGTGCCAGCAGCTCCCGGTATTGGCGGGAGGGTTACAATGAGCAGTTCTTC. Residues: CASSSRYWREGYNEQFF.

The table lists this clonotype with many counts. CDR3: CASSQELRGAGYGYTF. The CDR3 coding sequence is TGTGCCAGCAGCCAAGAACTGAGGGGCGCTGGCTATGGCTACACCTTC. This rearrangement joins TRBV3-1 to TRBJ1-2; a possible D gene is TRBD1 (5 bases). The V and J ends lost 0 bases and 4 bases respectively, with 15 bases between them. CDR3 length equals 16 residues. The germline V gene encodes CDR1 LGHDT and CDR2 YNNKEL (reference sequence).

The J gene is TRBJ2-1, the V gene TRBV28, with 11 bases matching TRBD2. Trimming removed 6 bases from V and 3 bases from J; junction bases left unmatched: 10. CDR1 and CDR2 from the germline V gene are MDHEN and SYDVKM. This CDR3 has 17 amino acids. The CDR3 coding sequence is TGTGCCAGCAGCCCCTGGACTAGCGGGTGGGACTACAATGAGCAGTTCTTC. This translates into CASSPWTSGWDYNEQFF.

The chain uses TRBV20-1 and TRBJ1-5; a possible D gene is TRBD1 (6 bases). The CDR3 has 15 amino acids. CDR1 is DFQATT, CDR2 SNEGSKA, per germline (reference sequence). V lost 8 bases to trimming and J lost 6 bases, with 23 bases between them. CDR3 coding DNA: TGCAGTTCACGGAGTCGGGGGGCGCGAGGTCAGCCCCAGCATTTT. The encoded protein is CSSRSRGARGQPQHF.

This clonotype was counted a single time. The chain carries TRBV5-1 and TRBJ1-3; unclear D gene. The germline V gene has CDR1 SGHRS and CDR2 YFSETQ. There are 16 residues in the CDR3. Trimming took off 2 bases at V and 0 bases at J, with 12 bases between the two ends. In nucleotides, the CDR3 is TGCGCCAGCAGCTTACAGAACCTAGGCTCTGGAAACACCATATATTTT. Translation: CASSLQNLGSGNTIYF. Full variable domain (missing parts from reference TRBV5-1 and TRBJ1-3): KAGVTQTPRYLIKTRGQQVTLSCSPISGHRSVSWYQQTPGQGLQFLFEYFSETQRNKGNFPGRFSGRQFSNSRSEMNVSTLELGDSALYLCASSLQNLGSGNTIYFGEGSWLTVV.

The V gene is TRBV7-9, the J gene TRBJ1-1, with D possibly being TRBD1 (5 bases). Trimming removed 8 bases at V and 0 bases at J, with 22 bases between. CDR1 SEHNR and CDR2 FQNEAQ come from the germline V gene (reference sequence). The CDR3 consists of 17 residues. CDR3 residues: CASGPSTATDMNTEAFF. The DNA for the CDR3 is TGTGCCAGCGGCCCCAGTACAGCGACAGACATGAACACTGAAGCTTTCTTT.

This clonotype occurred a few times. As DNA, the CDR3 is TGCAGTTTACCCGGGACTAGGCAGTACTTC. Encoded protein: CSLPGTRQYF. The genes are TRBV20-1 and TRBJ2-7, with 8 bases lining up with TRBD2. There are 10 residues in the CDR3. Germline values: CDR1 DFQATT, CDR2 SNEGSKA (reference sequence). Germline trimming cut 8 bases from V and 9 bases from J; bases unmatched to any gene: 6.

As to this clonotype: This could be a read error, since a much larger clone is one nucleotide away. The chain uses TRBV7-6 and TRBJ2-5; D is unclear. Germline V lookup: CDR1 SGHVS, CDR2 FNYEAQ. The length of the CDR3 is 11 residues. The CDR3 bases are TGTGCCGGCAGCTCTGGGGAGACCCAGTACTTC. It encodes CAGSSGETQYF.

The CDR3 reads CSARALAHYEQYF. In nucleotides, the CDR3 is TGCAGTGCTAGAGCACTAGCGCACTACGAGCAGTACTTC. V is TRBV20-1 and J is TRBJ2-7, with TRBD2 matching over 7 bases. J lost 3 bases, V lost 1 base, and 3 bases had no gene match. The CDR3 totals 13 residues. Germline CDR1 DFQATT, CDR2 SNEGSKA (reference sequence).

The chain employs TRBV21-1 and TRBJ1-2; the D call of TRBD1 is as the table states it, not checked on the DNA. TRBV21-1 is shown as a pseudogene. This CDR3 region has 10 residues. CDR3 nucleotide sequence: TGTGCCGCCCCCGTGGGGGGCTACACCTTC. It translates to CAAPVGGYTF.

The chain couples TRBV18 to TRBJ2-5; D call uncertain. The DNA end favors TRBJ2-7, so the J call may be wrong. Germline V gene sequence: CDR1 KGHSH, CDR2 LQKENI. CDR3 length equals 13 residues. CDR3 bases: TGTGCCAGCTCACCCGAACAGATCTACGAGCAGTACTTC. Encoded protein: CASSPEQIYEQYF.

The chain has TRBV29-1 and TRBJ2-5; D may be TRBD1 (5 bases). Germline CDR1 SQVTM, CDR2 ANQGSEA. The CDR3 length is 14 residues. The V end was cut by 2 bases, the J end by 4 bases, with 14 bases between. The CDR3: CSVEKGREGETQYF. The CDR3 coding sequence is TGCAGCGTTGAAAAAGGCAGGGAAGGAGAGACCCAGTACTTC.

Many counts were recorded for this clonotype. V and J are TRBV5-1 and TRBJ2-1; no firm D call. The CDR3 loop spans 16 amino acids. The V and J ends lost 1 base and 6 bases respectively, with 17 bases between them. CDR1 is SGHRS, CDR2 YFSETQ, per germline. The CDR3 nucleotides read TGCGCCAGCAGCTTGAACTTCGGTAACTCGGGCAATGAGCAGTTCTTC. Translating it yields CASSLNFGNSGNEQFF.

The gene calls are TRBV11-2 and TRBJ2-7; D not resolved. CDR1 is SGHAT, CDR2 FQNNGV, per germline. CDR3 length: 14 residues. Trimming cost V 3 bases and J 3 bases, with 12 bases left between them. This CDR3 is CASSLGPWSYEQYF. The CDR3 nucleotides are TGTGCCAGCAGCTTGGGTCCGTGGAGCTACGAGCAGTACTTC.

This clonotype was seen just once. A much larger clonotype is one base distant, so this may be a read error. The CDR3 sequence is CAGSVAIRGTQYF. The CDR3 nucleotides are TGTGCCGGCTCAGTAGCGATTCGTGGTACGCAGTATTTT. The V and J genes are TRBV6-5 and TRBJ2-3, with a tentative D call TRBD2 (5 bases). V lost 11 bases and J 8 bases, leaving 20 bases between the germline ends. Germline V CDR1 and CDR2: MNHEY, SVGAGI. This CDR3 has 13 residues.

V is TRBV5-1 and J is TRBJ2-5, with D possibly TRBD2 on 7 matching bases. The germline V gene encodes CDR1 SGHRS and CDR2 YFSETQ. The germline V and J ends were trimmed by 1 base and 5 bases, with 18 bases remaining between them. The CDR3 runs to 16 residues. CDR3 sequence (DNA): TGCGCCAGCAGCTTGATTCCGGGGGGCGCGGGGGAGACCCAGTACTTC. It is translated as CASSLIPGGAGETQYF. Variable domain in full (rest from reference TRBV5-1 and TRBJ2-5): KAGVTQTPRYLIKTRGQQVTLSCSPISGHRSVSWYQQTPGQGLQFLFEYFSETQRNKGNFPGRFSGRQFSNSRSEMNVSTLELGDSALYLCASSLIPGGAGETQYFGPGTRLLVL.

This clonotype was recorded a few times. V gene TRBV4-1 combines with J gene TRBJ2-1; TRBD1 is a possible D gene (6 bases). The germline V gene encodes CDR1 MGHRA and CDR2 YSYEKL. There are 14 residues in the CDR3. Between the trimmed V and J ends, which lost 4 bases and 8 bases, there was a span of 15 bases. Written as DNA, the CDR3 is TGCGCCAGCAGCCCTCCCGTACAGGGATATGAGCAGTTCTTC. Protein product: CASSPPVQGYEQFF.

V gene TRBV14 combines with J gene TRBJ2-6; 8 bases fit TRBD1. CDR3 length: 20 residues. Germline trimming cut 4 bases from V and 0 bases from J; bases unmatched to any gene: 14. CDR1 is SGHDN, CDR2 FVKESK, per germline. The CDR3 spells CASSLMRQDRGGSGANVLTF. DNA of the CDR3: TGTGCCAGCAGCCTCATGCGCCAAGACAGGGGAGGCTCTGGGGCCAACGTCCTGACTTTC.